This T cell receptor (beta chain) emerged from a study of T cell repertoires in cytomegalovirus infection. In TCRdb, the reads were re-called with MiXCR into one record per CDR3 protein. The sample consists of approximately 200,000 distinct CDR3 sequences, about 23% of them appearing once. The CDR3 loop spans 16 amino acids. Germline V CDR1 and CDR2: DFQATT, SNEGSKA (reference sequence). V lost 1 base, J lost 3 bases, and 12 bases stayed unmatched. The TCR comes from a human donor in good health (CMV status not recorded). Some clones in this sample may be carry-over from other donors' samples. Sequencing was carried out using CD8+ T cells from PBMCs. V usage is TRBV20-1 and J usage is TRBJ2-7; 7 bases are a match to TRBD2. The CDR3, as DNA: TGCAGTGCTAGAGGGGAGGGGCCCGGGATCTACTACGAGCAGTACTTC. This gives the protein CSARGEGPGIYYEQYF.